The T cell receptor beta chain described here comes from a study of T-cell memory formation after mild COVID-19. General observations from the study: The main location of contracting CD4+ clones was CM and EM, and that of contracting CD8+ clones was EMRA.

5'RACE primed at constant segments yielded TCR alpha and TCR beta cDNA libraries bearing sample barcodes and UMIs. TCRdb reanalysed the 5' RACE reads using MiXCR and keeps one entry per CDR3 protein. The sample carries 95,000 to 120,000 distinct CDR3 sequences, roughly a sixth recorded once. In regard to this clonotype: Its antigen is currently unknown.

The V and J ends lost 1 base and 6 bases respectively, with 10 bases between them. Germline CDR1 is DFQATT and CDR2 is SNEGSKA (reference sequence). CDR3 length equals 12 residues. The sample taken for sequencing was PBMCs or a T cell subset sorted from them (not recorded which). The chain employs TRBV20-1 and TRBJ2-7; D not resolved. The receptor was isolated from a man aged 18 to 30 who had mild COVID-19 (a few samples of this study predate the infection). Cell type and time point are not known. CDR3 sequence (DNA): TGCAGTGCTAGAGGGTATCCGTCCGAGCAGTACGTC. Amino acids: CSARGYPSEQYV.